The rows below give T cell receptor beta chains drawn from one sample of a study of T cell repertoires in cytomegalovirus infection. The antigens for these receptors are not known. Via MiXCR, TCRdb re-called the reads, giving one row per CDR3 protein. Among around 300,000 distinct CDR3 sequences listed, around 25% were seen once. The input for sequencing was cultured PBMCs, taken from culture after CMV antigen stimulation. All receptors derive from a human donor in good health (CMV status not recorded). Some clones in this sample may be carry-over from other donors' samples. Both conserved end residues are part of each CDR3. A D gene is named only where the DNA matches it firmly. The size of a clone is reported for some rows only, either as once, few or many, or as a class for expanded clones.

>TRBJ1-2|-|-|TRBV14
CASSQVPGGGYGYTF
TGTGCCAGCAGCCAAGTGCCCGGGGGTGGCTATGGCTACACCTTC
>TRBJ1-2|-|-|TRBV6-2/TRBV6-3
CASSSRGGQNGYTF
TGTGCCAGCAGTTCCCGCGGGGGGCAGAATGGCTACACCTTC
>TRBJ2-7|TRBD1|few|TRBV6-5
CASSYSSDRGEQYF
TGTGCCAGCAGTTACTCCAGCGACAGGGGCGAGCAGTACTTC
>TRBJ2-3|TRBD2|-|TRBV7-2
CASSLRLAGGPTDTQYF
TGTGCCAGCAGCTTAAGGCTAGCGGGGGGCCCCACAGATACGCAGTATTTT
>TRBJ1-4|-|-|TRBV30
CAWADGPRNEKLFF
TGTGCCTGGGCCGACGGGCCGAGAAATGAAAAACTGTTTTTT
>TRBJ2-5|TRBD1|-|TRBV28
CASTSRGPETQYF
TGTGCCAGCACCTCCAGGGGGCCGGAGACCCAGTACTTC
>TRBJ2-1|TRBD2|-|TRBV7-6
CASSSQTGLAGVSEQFF
TGTGCCAGCAGCTCCCAGACTGGACTAGCGGGAGTGAGTGAGCAGTTCTTC
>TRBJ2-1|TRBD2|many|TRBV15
CATSPGTSGSNEQFF
TGTGCCACCAGCCCCGGGACTAGCGGGAGCAATGAGCAGTTCTTC
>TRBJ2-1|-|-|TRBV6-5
CASSPTRRGGEQFF
TGTGCCAGCAGCCCCACAAGGAGGGGAGGTGAGCAGTTCTTC
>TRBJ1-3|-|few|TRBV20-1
CSARDQPSSGNTIYF
TGCAGTGCTAGAGATCAGCCGAGCTCTGGAAACACCATATATTTT
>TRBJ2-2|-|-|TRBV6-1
CASSVVLANTGELFF
TGTGCCAGCTCGGTCGTTTTGGCGAACACCGGGGAGCTGTTTTTT
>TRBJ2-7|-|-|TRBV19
CASSGLTESWYEQYF
TGTGCCAGTAGTGGCCTGACAGAGAGCTGGTACGAGCAGTACTTC
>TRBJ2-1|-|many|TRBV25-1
CASSKPGGYNEQFF
TGTGCCAGCAGTAAACCCGGGGGCTACAATGAGCAGTTCTTC
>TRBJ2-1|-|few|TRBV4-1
CASSHTRDGSSYNEQFF
TGCGCCAGCAGCCATACCCGGGACGGGAGCTCCTACAATGAGCAGTTCTTC
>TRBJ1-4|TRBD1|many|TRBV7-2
CASSRQGGRDEKLFF
TGTGCCAGCAGCAGACAGGGTGGACGGGATGAAAAACTGTTTTTT
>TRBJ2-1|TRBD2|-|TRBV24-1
CATKPSGSGDEQFF
TGTGCCACCAAGCCTAGCGGGAGTGGGGATGAGCAGTTCTTC
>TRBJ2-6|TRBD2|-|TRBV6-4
CASSNLAGGGSGANVLTF
TGTGCCAGCAGCAATCTAGCGGGAGGGGGCTCTGGGGCCAACGTCCTGACTTTC
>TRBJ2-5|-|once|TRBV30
CAWSPRPETQYF
TGTGCCTGGAGTCCTAGGCCCGAGACCCAGTACTTC
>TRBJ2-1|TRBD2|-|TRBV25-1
CASGRGLSSYNEQFF
TGTGCCAGCGGGAGGGGTCTTAGCTCCTACAATGAGCAGTTCTTC
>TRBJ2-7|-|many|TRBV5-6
CASSLNYEQYF
TGTGCCAGCAGCTTAAACTACGAGCAGTACTTC
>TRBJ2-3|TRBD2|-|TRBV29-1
CSVEEITSEAIRAQYF
TGCAGCGTTGAAGAAATAACTAGCGAGGCTATCCGGGCGCAGTATTTT
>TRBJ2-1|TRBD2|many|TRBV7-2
CASSWTSGSKDNEQFF
TGTGCCAGCAGCTGGACTAGCGGGAGCAAAGACAATGAGCAGTTCTTC
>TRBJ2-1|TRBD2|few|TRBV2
CAILAGVSYNEQFF
TGTGCCATTTTAGCGGGAGTCTCCTACAATGAGCAGTTCTTC
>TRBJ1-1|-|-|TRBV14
CASGAHLNTEAFF
TGTGCCAGCGGGGCCCACCTCAACACTGAAGCTTTCTTT